Given below is one T cell receptor delta chain in context. Its recognized antigen is unknown. Per-base qualities were not stored, and no clone one base away is much larger. Thymic samples were depleted of alphabeta T cells, then CD3+ TCRVdelta1+ TCRVdelta2- thymocytes were FACS-sorted. The purity of the sorted Vdelta1+ thymocytes fell between about 97% and 99.6%. The thymic specimens were obtained from 7 or 8 paediatric patients, aged roughly 5 days to 15 months, who were having corrective cardiac surgery. The thymic tissue was dispersed, and mononuclear cells were isolated using a Histopaque-1077 density gradient. Staining used anti-TCRVdelta1 clone TS8.2, anti-TCRVdelta2 clone B6, anti-CD3 clone HIT3a and anti-TCRalphabeta clone IP26 antibodies. RNA was isolated using the RNeasy mini kit, and reverse transcription was performed with Superscript III. To generate the CDR3 amplicons, a multiplex PCR was run using pooled V-gene forward primers together with a constant-region reverse primer that carried Illumina adaptor overhangs. Amplicons were gel-purified, then indexed with Nextera index primers over about 8 extra PCR cycles and purified with AMPure XP beads. Sequencing of the libraries was done on an Illumina MiSeq using paired-end 250 bp reads, dual indexing and a roughly 20% PhiX spike-in. On the authors' methods: Read quality was checked with FastQC, and TRG read pairs were merged using ea-utils fastq-join. IMGT/HighV-QUEST was used to annotate sequences, retaining only productive sequences with an unambiguous V-gene assignment, and each clonotype was defined by an identical CDR3 sequence. For downstream analysis, VDJtools 1.1.1, tcR 2.2.3, Treemap and vegan Shannon diversity in R 3.4.4 were used. Clone calls in TCRdb were regenerated from the public reads with CATT, after which identical DNA sequences shared one row. TCRdb's processing, not the authors' own work, is the source of the V and J calls. The sample table contains roughly 76,000 delta-chain clones; only one count was recorded for about 35% of them. Together, the top ten hold under 0.3% of the sample.

The V end gives up 0 bases and the J end 1 base, leaving 27 bases in the junction not matched to a gene. The germline V gene sets CDR1 to TSWWSYY and CDR2 to QGS. The CDR3 goes from the cysteine to the phenylalanine over 25 residues. Only CDR3 DNA remains: 75 bases, in frame from the first base. The sample comes from a study of Vδ1+ human thymocytes (dated by TCRdb to the late 2010s). Notes on the research overall: As a data resource, the study described the mRNA-level TRG and TRD CDR3 repertoires of highly purified Vdelta1+ thymocytes obtained from young children. The multiplex-based CDR3 amplicon strategy had previously been validated against 5'RACE-based CDR3 amplicon generation methods.

General conclusions and limits of the study: The thymic TRG and TRD repertoires appeared highly polyclonal, with Gaussian CDR3 length distributions, in contrast to the oligoclonal repertoires of peripheral blood. Donors did not cluster by age or sex, so the analyses were not stratified by age or sex. Many TRG clonotypes were shared between donors (up to roughly 6.9x10^3), whereas TRD repertoires were essentially private (max roughly 120 shared). Because unexpected Vdelta2 sequences could lead to misinterpretation of bulk repertoire data, the authors recommended using highly purified populations and single-cell validation. Despite high sort purity, approximately 19% of thymic TRD sequences were Vdelta2 (and few Vdelta3), unlike peripheral blood Vdelta1+ controls.

Recombination joined TRDV1 with TRDJ1; 12 of the junction bases match TRDD3. Sequenced sample: Vdelta1+ gamma-delta thymocytes from the thymus. This specimen's cell subset or site label, per the study, means: FACS-sorted CD3+ TCRalphabeta- TCRVdelta1+ TCRVdelta2- thymocytes. The receptor was derived from a boy under two years old who had congenital heart surgery. The CDR3 region: CALGELLTSELLTGGYRRATDKLIF. The nucleotides read TGTGCTCTTGGGGAACTACTGACTTCCGAATTACTTACTGGGGGATACCGGCGGGCCACCGATAAACTCATCTTT.